This paragraph covers one T cell receptor (beta chain) sequence. The sample is drawn from a study of blood T cell repertoires in COVID-19. Study in general: The samples span acute and convalescent COVID-19 from the United States, Italy and Spain. T cells, B-cell-depleted T cells, or PBMCs provided the cDNA or gDNA that served as material.

The table came from immunoSEQ multiplex PCR; TCRdb's copy has only in-frame clones and leaves some out. In the table there are 200,000 to 250,000 clones, 70% to 90% of which are singletons. Germline lookup yields CDR1 KGHDR and CDR2 SFDVKD. The junction had 6 bases not matched to a gene; V was cut back by 7 bases and J by 0 bases. The CDR3 sequence is 16 residues long. The chain has TRBV24-1 and TRBJ2-3; 10 nucleotides line up with TRBD1. The TCR comes from a woman between 45 and 60 years old with COVID-19, enrolled during active disease. The sample consisted of peripheral blood. Here the CDR3 DNA reads TGTGCCACCAGGGGGCCGGGACAGGGGAGCACAGATACGCAGTATTTT. Protein: CATRGPGQGSTDTQYF.